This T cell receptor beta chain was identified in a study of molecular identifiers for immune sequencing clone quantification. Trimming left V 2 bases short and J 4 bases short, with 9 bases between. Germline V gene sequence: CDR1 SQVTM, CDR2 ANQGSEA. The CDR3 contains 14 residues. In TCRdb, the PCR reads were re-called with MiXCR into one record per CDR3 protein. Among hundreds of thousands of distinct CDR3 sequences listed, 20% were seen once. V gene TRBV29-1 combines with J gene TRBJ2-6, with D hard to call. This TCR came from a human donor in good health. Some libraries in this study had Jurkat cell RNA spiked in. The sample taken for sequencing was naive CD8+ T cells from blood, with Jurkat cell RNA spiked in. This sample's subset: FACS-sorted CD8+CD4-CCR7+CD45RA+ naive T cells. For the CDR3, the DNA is TGCAGCGTTGAAAAGGGTACCGGGGCCAACGTCCTGACTTTC. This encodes CSVEKGTGANVLTF.